The 9 T cell receptor beta chains given below trace back to one sample, sequenced in a study of blood T cell repertoires in COVID-19. Data came from immunoSEQ multiplex PCR; TCRdb stores just in-frame clones and leaves some out. The sample lists about 50,000 clones; about 89% were seen once. Material for sequencing was peripheral blood. The receptor source for this set is a human donor in a cohort sampled during active COVID-19.

The chain combines TRBV7-3 with TRBJ2-1; 12 bases line up with TRBD2. J was trimmed by 10 bases and V by 5 bases; bases with no gene match: 9. The CDR3 runs 15 residues. CDR1 is SGHTA and CDR2 is FQGTGA in the germline V gene. CDR3 bases: TGTGCCAGCAGCCCCTCCCTAGCGGGAGGGGAAGAGCAGTTCTTC. As protein: CASSPSLAGGEEQFF.

The V and J genes are TRBV6-6 and TRBJ1-1, with D tentatively TRBD1 (5 bases). Deletions cut 5 bases from V and 0 bases from J, with 10 bases between. The germline CDR1 and CDR2 sequences are MNHNY and SVGAGI (reference sequence). The CDR3 has 14 amino acids. The CDR3 region has the DNA TGTGCCAGCAGTGGGGGGTCCTTGAACACTGAAGCTTTCTTT. The encoded protein is CASSGGSLNTEAFF.

This chain uses TRBV6-6 with TRBJ2-2; a possible D gene is TRBD2 (6 bases). The CDR3 is made up of 15 amino acids. The V end was cut by 6 bases, the J end by 2 bases, with 13 bases between. From germline, CDR1 is MNHNY and CDR2 SVGAGI (reference sequence). The chain's CDR3 is CASSLVGGNTGELFF. The CDR3, as DNA: TGTGCCAGCAGCCTGGTGGGGGGTAACACCGGGGAGCTGTTTTTT.

This clone was seen just once. The chain uses TRBV29-1 and TRBJ2-5, with D perhaps TRBD1 (6 bases). Germline-derived CDR1 and CDR2 are SQVTM and ANQGSEA. This CDR3 has 14 amino acids. Trimming left V 7 bases short and J 0 bases short, with 15 bases between. The CDR3 DNA is TGCAGCGGCCGGACAGCAGTCTACCAAGAGACCCAGTACTTC. It translates to CSGRTAVYQETQYF.

The chain couples TRBV30 to TRBJ2-2; TRBD2 matches 7 bases. CDR3 length: 17 residues. V lost 1 base to trimming and J lost 4 bases; unmatched junction nucleotides: 12. CDR1 and CDR2 from the germline V gene are GTSNPN and SVGIG (reference sequence). CDR3 nucleotides: TGTGCCTGGAGTGACCTGGGAGGGGCGCGAGGCACCGGGGAGCTGTTTTTT. It codes for CAWSDLGGARGTGELFF.

CDR3 sequence (DNA): TGTGCCAGTAGTACCCCTCGGCGGATCGGTGAAAAACTGTTTTTT. It yields the protein CASSTPRRIGEKLFF. The chain uses TRBV19 and TRBJ1-4, with D unresolved. Trimming took off 4 bases at V and 7 bases at J, with 16 bases between the two ends. This CDR3 spans 15 amino acids. Germline V gene sequence: CDR1 LNHDA, CDR2 SQIVND (reference sequence).

This clone was picked up one time. The J gene is TRBJ2-3, the V gene TRBV18; tentative D call: TRBD2 (6 bases). Germline V CDR1 and CDR2: KGHSH, LQKENI. This CDR3 has 11 residues. Trimming shortened V by 3 bases and J by 10 bases, and 8 bases separated the two germline ends. The CDR3 sequence is CASSPGEAQYF. The CDR3 nucleotides read TGTGCCAGCTCACCCGGGGAGGCGCAGTATTTT.

The V gene is TRBV9, the J gene TRBJ2-3; a possible D gene is TRBD1 (6 bases). Germline V gene sequence: CDR1 SGDLS, CDR2 YYNGEE. The length of the CDR3 is 15 residues. The V end was cut by 6 bases, the J end by 0 bases, with 14 bases between. The chain's CDR3 is CASNLGGPSTDTQYF. CDR3 DNA sequence: TGTGCCAGCAACCTAGGGGGACCCAGCACAGATACGCAGTATTTT.

The chain uses TRBV19 and TRBJ2-5; 10 nucleotides align to TRBD1. V gave up 5 bases and J gave up 2 bases; unmatched junction bases: 8. The CDR3 runs to 16 residues. In germline, CDR1 is LNHDA, CDR2 SQIVND (reference sequence). The CDR3 loop reads CASSPRGQGLQETQYF. In DNA form, the CDR3 reads TGTGCCAGTAGTCCCCGGGGACAGGGGCTACAAGAGACCCAGTACTTC.